This T cell receptor (beta chain) was obtained from a study of blood T cell repertoires in COVID-19. Data came from immunoSEQ multiplex PCR; TCRdb stores just in-frame clones and leaves some out. This table holds about 140,000 clones, 77% found once. The CDR3 is 15 residues long. Sequencing was performed on peripheral blood. The TCR originated in a woman aged 45-65 years with active or convalescent COVID-19. The J gene is TRBJ2-1, the V gene TRBV21-1; the D segment call TRBD1 is taken from the table without a DNA check. TRBV21-1 is a pseudogene segment. CDR3 coding DNA: TGTGCCGCAGGGGGCGGGACAGTCATCTACAATGAGCAGTTCTTC. Translation gives CAAGGGTVIYNEQFF.